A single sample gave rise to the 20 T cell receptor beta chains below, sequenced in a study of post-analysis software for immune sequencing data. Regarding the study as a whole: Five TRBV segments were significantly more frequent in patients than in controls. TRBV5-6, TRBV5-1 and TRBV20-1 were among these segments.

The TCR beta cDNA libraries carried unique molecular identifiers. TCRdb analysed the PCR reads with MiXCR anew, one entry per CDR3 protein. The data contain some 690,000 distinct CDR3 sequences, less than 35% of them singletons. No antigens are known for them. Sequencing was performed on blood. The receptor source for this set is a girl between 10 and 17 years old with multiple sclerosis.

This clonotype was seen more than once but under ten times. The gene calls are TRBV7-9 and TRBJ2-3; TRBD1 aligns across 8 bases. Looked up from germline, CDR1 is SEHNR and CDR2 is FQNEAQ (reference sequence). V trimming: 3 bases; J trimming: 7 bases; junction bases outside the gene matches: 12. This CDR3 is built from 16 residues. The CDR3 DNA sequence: TGTGCCAGCAGCTTTAGGGTGGACAGGGACGTGAATACGCAGTATTTT. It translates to CASSFRVDRDVNTQYF.

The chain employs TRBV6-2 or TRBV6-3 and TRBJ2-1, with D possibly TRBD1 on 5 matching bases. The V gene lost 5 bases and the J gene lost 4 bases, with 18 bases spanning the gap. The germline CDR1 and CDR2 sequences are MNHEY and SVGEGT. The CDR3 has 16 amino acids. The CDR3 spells CASSTGQSTIYNEQFF. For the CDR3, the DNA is TGTGCCAGCAGTACCGGACAAAGCACTATATACAATGAGCAGTTCTTC.

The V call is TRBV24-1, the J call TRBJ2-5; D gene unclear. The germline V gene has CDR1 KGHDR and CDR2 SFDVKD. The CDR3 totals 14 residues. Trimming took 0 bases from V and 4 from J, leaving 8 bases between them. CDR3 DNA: TGTGCCACCAGTGATTTGCAGAAGGGAGAGACCCAGTACTTC. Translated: CATSDLQKGETQYF.

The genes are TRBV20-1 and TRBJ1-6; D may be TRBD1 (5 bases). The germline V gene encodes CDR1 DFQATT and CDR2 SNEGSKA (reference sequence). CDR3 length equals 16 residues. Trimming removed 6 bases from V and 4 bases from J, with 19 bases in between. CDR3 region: CSAHRTPRSYNSPLHF. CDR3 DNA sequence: TGCAGTGCCCACAGGACACCTAGGTCGTATAATTCACCCCTCCACTTT.

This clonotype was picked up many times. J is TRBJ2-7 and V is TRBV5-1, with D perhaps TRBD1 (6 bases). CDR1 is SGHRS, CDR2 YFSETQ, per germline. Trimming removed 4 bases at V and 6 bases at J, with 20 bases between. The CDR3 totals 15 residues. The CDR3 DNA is TGCGCCAGCAGCGACCCCGGAACAGGGCCTTTCGAGCAGTACTTC. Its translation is CASSDPGTGPFEQYF.

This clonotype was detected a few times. The CDR3 reads CSARDPTSGGAHVYNEQFF. CDR3 DNA sequence: TGCAGTGCTAGAGATCCTACTAGCGGGGGGGCTCACGTGTACAATGAGCAGTTCTTC. The rearrangement joins TRBV20-1 to TRBJ2-1, with TRBD2 matching over 13 bases. CDR1 DFQATT and CDR2 SNEGSKA come from the germline V gene (reference sequence). There are 19 residues in the CDR3. After removal of 0 bases from V and 4 bases from J, the junction contained 12 bases not matched to a gene.

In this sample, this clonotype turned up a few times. The CDR3 spells CASSLGYTGTSGGAAYNEQFF. The DNA for the CDR3 is TGTGCCAGCAGCTTAGGCTATACCGGGACTAGCGGGGGGGCCGCCTACAATGAGCAGTTCTTC. The V call is TRBV7-8, the J call TRBJ2-1, with 16 nucleotides matching TRBD2. V lost 1 base to trimming and J lost 2 bases; unmatched junction nucleotides: 11. Germline CDR1 is SGHVS and CDR2 is FQNEAQ. The CDR3 is 21 residues long.

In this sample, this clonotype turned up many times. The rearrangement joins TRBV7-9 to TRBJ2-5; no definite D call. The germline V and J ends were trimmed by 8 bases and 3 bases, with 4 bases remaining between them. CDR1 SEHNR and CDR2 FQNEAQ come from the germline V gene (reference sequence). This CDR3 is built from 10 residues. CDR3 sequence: CASGKETQYF. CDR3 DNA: TGTGCCAGCGGGAAAGAGACCCAGTACTTC.

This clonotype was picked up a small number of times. CDR3 in amino acids: CASTTGWWERGIADTQYF. DNA of the CDR3: TGTGCCAGCACTACTGGGTGGTGGGAGCGGGGGATCGCAGATACGCAGTATTTT. The chain uses TRBV21-1 and TRBJ2-3; the DNA was not compared with TRBD2, the D call given in the table. TRBV21-1 constitutes a pseudogene. The CDR3 spans 18 residues.

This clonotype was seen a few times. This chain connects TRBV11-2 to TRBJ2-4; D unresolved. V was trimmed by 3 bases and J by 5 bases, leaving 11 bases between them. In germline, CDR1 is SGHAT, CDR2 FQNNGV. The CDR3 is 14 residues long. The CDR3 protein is CASSFGGIENIQYF. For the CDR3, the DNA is TGTGCCAGCAGCTTTGGTGGAATTGAAAACATTCAGTACTTC.

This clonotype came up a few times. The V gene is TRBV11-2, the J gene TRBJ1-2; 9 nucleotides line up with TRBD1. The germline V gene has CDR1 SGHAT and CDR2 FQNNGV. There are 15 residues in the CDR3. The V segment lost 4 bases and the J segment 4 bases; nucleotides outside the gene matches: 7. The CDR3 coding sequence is TGTGCCAGCAGCTCGGACAGGGGCCTCTCCTATGGCTACACCTTC. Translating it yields CASSSDRGLSYGYTF.

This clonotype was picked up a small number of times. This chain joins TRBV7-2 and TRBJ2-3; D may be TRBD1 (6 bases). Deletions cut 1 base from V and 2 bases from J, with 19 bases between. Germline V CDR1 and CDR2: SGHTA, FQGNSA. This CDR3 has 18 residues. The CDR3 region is CASSLGLSRGPYTDTQYF. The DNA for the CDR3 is TGTGCCAGCAGCTTAGGTCTATCCAGGGGCCCATACACAGATACGCAGTATTTT.

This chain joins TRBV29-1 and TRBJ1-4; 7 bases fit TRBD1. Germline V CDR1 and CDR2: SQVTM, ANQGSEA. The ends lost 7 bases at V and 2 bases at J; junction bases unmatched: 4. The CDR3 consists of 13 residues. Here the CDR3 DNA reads TGCAGCGGAGGAGGGGGCACTAATGAAAAACTGTTTTTT. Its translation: CSGGGGTNEKLFF.

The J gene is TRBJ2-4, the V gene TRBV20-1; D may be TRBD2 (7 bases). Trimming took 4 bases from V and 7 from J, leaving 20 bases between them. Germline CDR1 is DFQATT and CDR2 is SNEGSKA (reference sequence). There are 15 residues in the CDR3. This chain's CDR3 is CSATPEGEGWNIQYF. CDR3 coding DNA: TGCAGTGCTACACCAGAGGGGGAGGGGTGGAACATTCAGTACTTC.

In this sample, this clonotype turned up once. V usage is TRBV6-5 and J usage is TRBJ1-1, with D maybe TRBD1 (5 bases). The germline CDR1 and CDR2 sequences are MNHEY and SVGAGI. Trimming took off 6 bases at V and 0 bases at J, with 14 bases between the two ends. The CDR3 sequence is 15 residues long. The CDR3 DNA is TGTGCCAGCAGCAAAAGACAGAACATGAACACTGAAGCTTTCTTT. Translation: CASSKRQNMNTEAFF.

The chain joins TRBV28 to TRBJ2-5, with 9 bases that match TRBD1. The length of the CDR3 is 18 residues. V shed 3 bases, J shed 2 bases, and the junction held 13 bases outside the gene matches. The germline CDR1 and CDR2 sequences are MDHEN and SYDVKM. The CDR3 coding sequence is TGTGCCAGCAGTTTTTCTTATCAGGGACAGGGCATACAAGAGACCCAGTACTTC. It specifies CASSFSYQGQGIQETQYF.

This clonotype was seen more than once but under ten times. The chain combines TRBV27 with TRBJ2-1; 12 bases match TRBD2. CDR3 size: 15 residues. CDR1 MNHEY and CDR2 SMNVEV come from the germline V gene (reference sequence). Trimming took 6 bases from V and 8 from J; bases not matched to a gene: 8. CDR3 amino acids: CASSPLAGGYDEQFF. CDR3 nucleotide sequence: TGTGCCAGCAGCCCGCTAGCGGGAGGGTATGATGAGCAGTTCTTC.

CDR3 in DNA: TGCGCCAGCAGCTTGCAGGGGGATCACTATCAGCCCCAGCATTTT. This sequence encodes CASSLQGDHYQPQHF. The chain employs TRBV5-1 and TRBJ1-5; 7 bases align to TRBD1. Germline CDR1 SGHRS, CDR2 YFSETQ. Trimming at V came to 1 base and at J to 5 bases, leaving 6 bases not matched to a gene. The CDR3 covers 15 residues.

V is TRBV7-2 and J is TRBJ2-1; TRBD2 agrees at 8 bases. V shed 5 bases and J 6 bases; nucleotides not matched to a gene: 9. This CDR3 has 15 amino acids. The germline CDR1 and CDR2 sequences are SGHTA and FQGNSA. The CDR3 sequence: CASSTGTRGSNEQFF. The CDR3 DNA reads TGTGCCAGCAGCACCGGGACTAGGGGCAGCAATGAGCAGTTCTTC.

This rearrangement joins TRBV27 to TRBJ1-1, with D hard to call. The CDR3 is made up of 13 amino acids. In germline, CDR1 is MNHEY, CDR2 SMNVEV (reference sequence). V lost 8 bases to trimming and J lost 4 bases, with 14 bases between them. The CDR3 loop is CASWRPLSTEAFF. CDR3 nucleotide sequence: TGTGCCAGCTGGCGACCGCTAAGCACTGAAGCTTTCTTT.